A single sample is the source of the 14 T cell receptor beta chains below, sequenced in a study of beta chain features in type 1 diabetes. Findings and limits, study-wide: TCRB CDR3 length was moderately but significantly reduced in all four CD4+ subsets of Type 1 diabetes patients.

For these receptors, no antigen is known. The authors reverse transcribed all of the isolated RNA, so sequencing captured expressed TCRB transcripts. The repertoire was sequenced with immunoSEQ multiplex PCR; TCRdb's copy has only in-frame clones and lacks some. In the table there are some 150,000 clones, approximately 13% of which are singletons. Sequences were obtained from central memory CD4+ T cells from blood. The receptors come from a man younger than 30 with type 1 diabetes.

This chain links TRBV27 with TRBJ1-2; D remains unclear. The CDR3 loop spans 15 amino acids. The V end was cut by 5 bases, the J end by 4 bases, with 17 bases between. Germline CDR1 reads MNHEY; CDR2 reads SMNVEV (reference sequence). The CDR3 region has the DNA TGTGCCAGCAGTGCCACCCGAGAAGGAATCTATGGCTACACCTTC. Translation gives CASSATREGIYGYTF.

V usage is TRBV30 and J usage is TRBJ2-5, with 9 bases identical to TRBD1. The CDR3 is 15 residues long. V gave up 1 base and J gave up 2 bases; unmatched junction bases: 5. The germline V gene has CDR1 GTSNPN and CDR2 SVGIG (reference sequence). CDR3 coding DNA: TGTGCCTGGAGTGGGGGACAGGGATTTCAAGAGACCCAGTACTTC. The encoded protein is CAWSGGQGFQETQYF. Combining the CDR3 with reference TRBV30 and TRBJ2-5 gives the whole variable domain SQTIHQWPATLVQPVGSPLSLECTVEGTSNPNLYWYRQAAGRGLQLLFYSVGIGQISSEVPQNLSASRPQDRQFILSSKKLLLSDSGFYLCAWSGGQGFQETQYFGPGTRLLVL.

A few counts support this clone. The CDR3 is CASSLETGSTDTQYF. CDR3 sequence (DNA): TGTGCCAGCAGCTTAGAGACAGGGTCCACAGATACGCAGTATTTT. This rearrangement joins TRBV7-9 to TRBJ2-3; 7 nucleotides agree with TRBD1. V lost 1 base to trimming and J lost 2 bases; unmatched junction nucleotides: 3. Germline lookup yields CDR1 SEHNR and CDR2 FQNEAQ (reference sequence). CDR3 length equals 15 residues.

This clone was detected only a few times. This rearrangement joins TRBV11-3 to TRBJ1-1; 7 positions agree with TRBD1. Germline assignment: CDR1 SGHNT and CDR2 YENEEA. With V trimmed by 2 bases and J by 9 bases, 9 bases remained unmatched. CDR3 size: 14 residues. Here the CDR3 DNA reads TGTGCCAGCAGCTTATCGGTCATGGGACAGCAAGCTTTCTTT. Translating gives CASSLSVMGQQAFF.

This clone was counted only a few times. V usage is TRBV18 and J usage is TRBJ1-5, with a tentative D call TRBD1 (6 bases). Germline CDR1 KGHSH, CDR2 LQKENI. V lost 2 bases to trimming and J lost 7 bases, with 15 bases between them. There are 15 residues in the CDR3. The CDR3 here is CASSPNQGSGQPQHF. Here the CDR3 DNA reads TGTGCCAGCTCACCAAACCAGGGGAGTGGACAGCCCCAGCATTTT.

J is TRBJ2-5 and V is TRBV7-7, with D possibly being TRBD1 or TRBD2 (5 bases each). Germline loops: CDR1 SSHAT, CDR2 FNYEAQ (reference sequence). The CDR3 sequence is 14 residues long. V gave up 5 bases and J gave up 5 bases, with 15 bases separating them. Here the CDR3 reads CASSPLGELETQYF. In DNA form, the CDR3 reads TGTGCCAGCAGCCCACTGGGGGAGCTGGAGACCCAGTACTTC.

This clone has only a few counts. The rearrangement links TRBV6-5 to TRBJ2-2; D may be TRBD2 (6 bases). V was shortened by 6 bases and J by 2 bases, with 10 bases between the two germline ends. The CDR3 consists of 14 residues. Germline CDR1 and CDR2: MNHEY and SVGAGI. The CDR3 nucleotides are TGTGCCAGCAGAGGGACTCTCAACACCGGGGAGCTGTTTTTT. Protein: CASRGTLNTGELFF.

The rearrangement uses TRBV4-1 and TRBJ1-1; no clear D. The V end lost 8 bases, the J end lost 0 bases, and 7 bases lay between the germline ends. Germline values: CDR1 MGHRA, CDR2 YSYEKL. This CDR3 has 12 amino acids. The CDR3 DNA reads TGCGCCAGCCGACACTTGAACACTGAAGCTTTCTTT. Translation gives CASRHLNTEAFF.

The chain is built from TRBV30 and TRBJ2-7; no firm D call. This CDR3 is built from 15 residues. V shed 3 bases and J shed 0 bases, with 15 bases lying between them. Germline V gene sequence: CDR1 GTSNPN, CDR2 SVGIG (reference sequence). CDR3 sequence: CAWSVRAIRSYEQYF. Here the CDR3 DNA reads TGTGCCTGGAGCGTCCGGGCTATACGCTCCTACGAGCAGTACTTC.

This clone showed up just a few times. This chain connects TRBV5-1 to TRBJ2-1; maybe TRBD2 (6 bases). Per the germline V gene, CDR1 is SGHRS and CDR2 is YFSETQ. The CDR3 covers 14 residues. The germline V and J ends were trimmed by 4 bases and 6 bases, with 14 bases remaining between them. The CDR3 coding sequence is TGCGCCAGCAGCCCCCAGGAGGGAGGCAATGAGCAGTTCTTC. Translated, it gives CASSPQEGGNEQFF.

Only a few counts were recorded for this clone. J is TRBJ2-5 and V is TRBV6-5, with 7 bases fitting TRBD2. Germline CDR1 and CDR2: MNHEY and SVGAGI. This CDR3 spans 16 amino acids. Losses at the gene ends were 1 base for V and 1 base for J; bases not matched to a gene: 6. CDR3 amino acids: CASSYLGRGVQETQYF. The CDR3 nucleotides are TGTGCCAGCAGTTACTTGGGACGGGGGGTCCAAGAGACCCAGTACTTC.

This sequence joins TRBV30 and TRBJ1-2; D gene ambiguous. The CDR3 is 11 residues long. The V and J ends lost 3 bases and 4 bases respectively, with 6 bases between them. Looked up from germline, CDR1 is GTSNPN and CDR2 is SVGIG (reference sequence). In DNA, the CDR3 is TGTGCCTGGAGCATGACCTATGGCTACACCTTC. It specifies CAWSMTYGYTF.

This chain joins TRBV7-2 and TRBJ2-7, with 9 positions matching TRBD1. Germline values: CDR1 SGHTA, CDR2 FQGNSA. The length of the CDR3 is 14 residues. V trimming: 3 bases; J trimming: 2 bases; junction bases outside the gene matches: 2. The CDR3 reads CASSFRQGAYEQYF. As DNA, the CDR3 is TGTGCCAGCAGCTTCCGACAGGGGGCCTACGAGCAGTACTTC.

V is TRBV5-3 and J is TRBJ1-1; the D gene is possibly TRBD1 (6 bases). TRBV5-3 is an open reading frame whose function is uncertain. Trimming stripped 7 bases from V and 1 base from J, with 11 bases between. The CDR3 sequence is 13 residues long. CDR3 bases: TGTGCCAGAGTGACAGGTGCGAACACTGAAGCTTTCTTT. It specifies CARVTGANTEAFF.